The text below deals with one TCR beta chain. The sample originates from a study of CD8 T cells in Susac syndrome. The germline CDR1 and CDR2 sequences are SQVTM and ANQGSEA. The CDR3 has 12 residues. The germline V and J ends were trimmed by 0 bases and 0 bases, with 3 bases remaining between them. RNA totalling about 0.45 to 1 ug underwent reverse transcription with random hexamers. TCRdb reanalysed the immunoSEQ multiplex PCR reads using MiXCR and keeps one entry per CDR3 protein. The data contain about 300,000 distinct CDR3 sequences, 89% of them singletons. This TCR came from a human donor with multiple sclerosis. The chain couples TRBV29-1 to TRBJ2-7; D is ambiguous. Sequencing was done on a sample of CD8+ T cells from PBMCs. The CDR3 region has the DNA TGCAGCGTTGAAGAGAACTCCTACGAGCAGTACTTC. Translating gives CSVEENSYEQYF.